The 13 T cell receptor beta chains presented below share a single source sample, sequenced in a study of blood T cell repertoires in COVID-19. Clones were sequenced by immunoSEQ multiplex PCR, and TCRdb holds only the in-frame ones, with some missing. The data show roughly 570,000 clones, with roughly 91% seen just once and 7.5% to 9.5% held by the top ten. Sequenced sample: peripheral blood. The source is a woman aged 45-59 years with COVID-19, enrolled during active disease.

In DNA form, the CDR3 reads TGTGCCACCTCGAGGACAGGGGATGGCTACACCTTC. This sequence encodes CATSRTGDGYTF. The chain combines TRBV6-5 with TRBJ1-2; 9 positions match TRBD1. Germline assignment: CDR1 MNHEY and CDR2 SVGAGI. This CDR3 has 12 amino acids. J gave up 6 bases and V 10 bases, and 6 bases lay outside the gene matches.

The V and J genes are TRBV9 and TRBJ2-3, with D possibly matching TRBD1 (6 bases). From germline, CDR1 is SGDLS and CDR2 YYNGEE. CDR3 size: 15 residues. With 3 bases removed from V and 2 bases from J, the gap between germline ends came to 13 bases. DNA for the CDR3: TGTGCCAGCAGCGGCCCGGGACACCACACAGATACGCAGTATTTT. Protein sequence: CASSGPGHHTDTQYF.

The V gene is TRBV5-1, the J gene TRBJ1-3, with 7 bases identical to TRBD1. CDR1 is SGHRS, CDR2 YFSETQ, per germline. Trimming cost V 2 bases and J 2 bases; bases outside gene matches: 4. This CDR3 has 15 amino acids. Here the CDR3 DNA reads TGCGCCAGCAGCTTACGGCAGGGGGCTGGAAACACCATATATTTT. As protein: CASSLRQGAGNTIYF.

The V call is TRBV15, the J call TRBJ1-1, with 10 bases lining up with TRBD1. Looked up from germline, CDR1 is LNHNV and CDR2 is YYDKDF (reference sequence). This CDR3 has 15 amino acids. Trimming removed 5 bases from V and 1 base from J; junction bases left unmatched: 4. CDR3 sequence (DNA): TGTGCCACCAGCCTAAGACAGGGGGCGAACACTGAAGCTTTCTTT. Translation gives CATSLRQGANTEAFF.

V gene TRBV12-3 or TRBV12-4 combines with J gene TRBJ2-3; tentatively, D is TRBD2 (6 bases). The ends were cut back, 6 bases at V and 2 bases at J, with 9 bases in the middle. The CDR3 totals 13 residues. The CDR3 protein is CASRSGSTDTQYF. CDR3 DNA sequence: TGTGCCAGCAGGAGCGGGTCCACAGATACGCAGTATTTT.

The V call is TRBV29-1, the J call TRBJ2-3, with D hard to call. Trimming pared 7 bases from V and 4 bases from J, leaving 15 bases between. The CDR3 runs to 13 residues. The germline CDR1 and CDR2 sequences are SQVTM and ANQGSEA. The CDR3 protein is CSASPMGADTQYF. CDR3 bases: TGCAGCGCCTCCCCTATGGGCGCAGATACGCAGTATTTT.

V usage is TRBV5-1 and J usage is TRBJ1-2, with a weak D call TRBD1 (6 bases). The V and J ends lost 3 bases and 2 bases respectively, with 14 bases between them. This CDR3 region has 15 residues. Germline V gives CDR1 SGHRS, CDR2 YFSETQ. CDR3 sequence reads: CASSSSPGGNYGYTF. The CDR3, as DNA: TGCGCCAGCAGCTCGTCCCCGGGGGGCAACTATGGCTACACCTTC.

This clone came up once. The chain carries TRBV6-1 and TRBJ1-1; D remains ambiguous. CDR1 and CDR2 from the germline V gene are MNHNS and SASEGT. Trimming removed 1 base at V and 0 bases at J, with 9 bases between. The CDR3 is made up of 15 amino acids. CDR3 in amino acids: CASSEVLLMNTEAFF. CDR3 nucleotides: TGTGCCAGCAGTGAAGTTCTTTTAATGAACACTGAAGCTTTCTTT.

This clone has a single count. The DNA for the CDR3 is TGTGCCAGCAGCTTGGAACAGGGCTTCACTGAAGCTTTCTTT. It specifies CASSLEQGFTEAFF. This chain links TRBV5-4 with TRBJ1-1; D possibly corresponds to TRBD1 (6 bases). The V and J ends lost 0 bases and 4 bases respectively, with 10 bases between them. Looked up from germline, CDR1 is SGHNT and CDR2 is YYREEE (reference sequence). The CDR3 sequence is 14 residues long.

This clone appeared once. The chain uses TRBV4-1 and TRBJ2-3, with D possibly being TRBD1 (5 bases). Germline CDR1 MGHRA, CDR2 YSYEKL. The CDR3 totals 15 residues. V lost 3 bases to trimming and J lost 2 bases, with 12 bases between them. This chain's CDR3 is CASSQTREFTDTQYF. In DNA form, the CDR3 reads TGCGCCAGCAGCCAGACCAGGGAATTCACAGATACGCAGTATTTT.

The CDR3 is CASSLDRGRPGETQYF. The CDR3 DNA follows: TGTGCCAGCAGCTTAGACAGGGGGCGCCCCGGGGAGACCCAGTACTTC. The chain recombines TRBV5-6 with TRBJ2-5, with 10 bases that match TRBD1. Per germline, CDR1 SGHDT and CDR2 YYEEEE. V gave up 2 bases and J gave up 5 bases; unmatched junction bases: 9. This CDR3 spans 16 amino acids.

Of note for this clone: The sample contains more than one DNA sequence encoding this CDR3. The gene calls are TRBV7-9 and TRBJ2-3; 9 bases fit TRBD2. This CDR3 comprises 15 residues. Germline CDR1 SEHNR, CDR2 FQNEAQ (reference sequence). V lost 5 bases and J lost 5; bases outside the gene matches: 8. This CDR3 is CASSRLAGGLDTQYF. CDR3 sequence (DNA): TGTGCCAGCAGCCGACTTGCGGGGGGGCTAGATACGCAGTATTTT.

The rearrangement uses TRBV6-5 and TRBJ2-3; a possible D gene is TRBD1 (6 bases). V was cut by 2 bases and J by 11 bases, with 14 bases left in between. Germline-derived CDR1 and CDR2 are MNHEY and SVGAGI. The CDR3 runs to 13 residues. The CDR3 DNA reads as TGTGCCAGCAGTTACGGTCGGGAAGGGGGGCAGTATTTT. Its translation: CASSYGREGGQYF.